A single sample gave rise to the 28 T cell receptor beta chains below, sequenced in a study of blood T cell repertoires in COVID-19. Sequencing was performed with immunoSEQ multiplex PCR; in TCRdb, only in-frame clones are kept and a portion is missing. The sample records some 190,000 clones, around 86% being singletons. The sample consisted of PBMCs or T cells enriched from blood (not recorded which). The receptors derive from a woman between 40 and 55 years old in a cohort exposed to, infected with or recovered from COVID-19 (not recorded which).

The chain has TRBV7-2 and TRBJ2-7; 9 bases are shared with TRBD2. Germline V gene data show CDR1 as SGHTA and CDR2 as FQGNSA. The length of the CDR3 is 16 residues. J lost 0 bases, V lost 5 bases, and 8 bases had no gene match. The CDR3 protein is CASSVVAGATSYEQYF. In DNA, the CDR3 is TGTGCCAGCAGCGTAGTAGCGGGAGCGACCTCCTACGAGCAGTACTTC.

This clone is a singleton in its sample. The chain links TRBV10-3 to TRBJ2-1, with D possibly being TRBD1 (5 bases). This CDR3 region has 12 residues. Germline V gene data show CDR1 as ENHRY and CDR2 as SYGVKD. V was clipped by 7 bases and J by 5 bases, with 9 bases between them. CDR3 nucleotide sequence: TGTGCCATCACTGACAGTAACAATGAGCAGTTCTTC. Residues: CAITDSNNEQFF.

The chain employs TRBV7-6 and TRBJ2-7; 7 nucleotides agree with TRBD1. The CDR3 length is 14 residues. V was clipped by 5 bases and J by 3 bases; unmatched bases: 7. Germline assignment: CDR1 SGHVS and CDR2 FNYEAQ. CDR3 sequence reads: CASSHTGVSYEQYF. The CDR3 DNA reads TGTGCCAGCAGCCACACAGGGGTCAGCTACGAGCAGTACTTC.

This clone was seen only a few times. The chain carries TRBV6-1 and TRBJ1-6; D gene unclear. The CDR3 consists of 14 residues. CDR1 MNHNS and CDR2 SASEGT come from the germline V gene. Trimming removed 2 bases from V and 9 bases from J, with 11 bases in between. CDR3 residues: CASSESGEGSPLHF. The CDR3, as DNA: TGTGCCAGCAGTGAATCCGGAGAGGGTTCACCCCTCCACTTT.

The chain employs TRBV3-1 (or the pseudogene TRBV3-2) and TRBJ2-2, with TRBD2 matching 8 bases. V trimming: 3 bases; J trimming: 4 bases; junction bases outside the gene matches: 4. From germline, CDR1 is LGHDT and CDR2 YNNKEL (reference sequence). This CDR3 is 15 amino acids long. In DNA form, the CDR3 reads TGTGCCAGCAGCCACGGGACTAGGGCCACCGGGGAGCTGTTTTTT. Its translation is CASSHGTRATGELFF.

This clone was recorded a few times. CDR3 nucleotides: TGCGCCAGCAGGCGGGACAGGGGCCCGGAGCAGCCCCAGCATTTT. Its translation: CASRRDRGPEQPQHF. The chain has TRBV5-1 and TRBJ1-5; TRBD1 matches at 10 bases. Germline CDR1 SGHRS, CDR2 YFSETQ. V lost 5 bases and J lost 7; bases outside the gene matches: 9. This CDR3 is 15 amino acids long.

The gene calls are TRBV5-1 and TRBJ1-3; TRBD1 matches at 9 bases. CDR1 and CDR2 (germline): SGHRS, YFSETQ. J gave up 1 base and V 4 bases, and 6 bases lay outside the gene matches. The CDR3 totals 16 residues. CDR3 in amino acids: CASSPGTGNSGNTIYF. DNA of the CDR3: TGCGCCAGCAGCCCCGGGACAGGGAATTCTGGAAACACCATATATTTT.

This rearrangement joins TRBV3-1 (or the pseudogene TRBV3-2) to TRBJ1-2, with D perhaps matching TRBD1 (6 bases). Germline V gene data show CDR1 as LGHDT and CDR2 as YNNKEL (reference sequence). Trimming took off 0 bases at V and 5 bases at J, with 13 bases between the two ends. The CDR3 spans 15 residues. The CDR3 reads CASSQELQGTYGYTF. The DNA of the CDR3 is TGTGCCAGCAGCCAAGAACTACAGGGTACTTATGGCTACACCTTC.

The gene calls are TRBV11-2 and TRBJ2-3; 8 nucleotides align to TRBD2. The J segment lost 4 bases and the V segment lost 2 bases, leaving 5 bases of the junction unmatched. Germline V gene data show CDR1 as SGHAT and CDR2 as FQNNGV. The CDR3 is 15 amino acids. CDR3 amino acids: CASSLSGRVADTQYF. In DNA form, the CDR3 reads TGTGCCAGCAGCTTATCCGGGAGGGTCGCAGATACGCAGTATTTT.

The chain has TRBV7-9 and TRBJ2-2; TRBD2 is a possible D gene (6 bases). CDR1 SEHNR and CDR2 FQNEAQ come from the germline V gene (reference sequence). With 4 bases removed from V and 2 bases from J, the gap between germline ends came to 11 bases. The CDR3 covers 15 residues. In DNA form, the CDR3 reads TGTGCCAGCAGCTCATGGAGGGGTAACACCGGGGAGCTGTTTTTT. Amino acid sequence: CASSSWRGNTGELFF.

This clone was counted a single time. This chain uses TRBV19 with TRBJ2-6, with 7 bases matching TRBD1. Trimming took 3 bases from V and 1 from J; bases not matched to a gene: 6. CDR3 length: 17 amino acids. Per the germline V gene, CDR1 is LNHDA and CDR2 is SQIVND (reference sequence). CDR3 nucleotides: TGTGCCAGTAGTATGAACAGGGGAATTTCTGGGGCCAACGTCCTGACTTTC. It encodes CASSMNRGISGANVLTF.

The CDR3: CAGTPDREETQYF. The CDR3 nucleotides are TGTGCCGGAACGCCGGACAGGGAAGAGACCCAGTACTTC. This chain connects TRBV2 to TRBJ2-5; 8 nucleotides line up with TRBD1. CDR1 and CDR2 from the germline V gene are SNHLY and FYNNEI. Trimming at V came to 11 bases and at J to 3 bases, leaving 8 bases not matched to a gene. The CDR3 contains 13 residues.

The chain combines TRBV6-2 or TRBV6-3 with TRBJ2-1; D possibly corresponds to TRBD2 (5 bases). The germline CDR1 and CDR2 sequences are MNHEY and SVGEGT. The CDR3 is 11 residues long. V was trimmed by 5 bases and J by 14 bases, leaving 13 bases between them. CDR3 region: CASSQNRGKFF. For the CDR3, the DNA is TGTGCCAGCAGTCAAAACAGAGGGAAGTTCTTC.

The gene calls are TRBV4-1 and TRBJ2-1; a possible D gene is TRBD2 (5 bases). V lost 0 bases, J lost 10 bases, and 10 bases lay in between. CDR3 size: 13 residues. Germline V gene sequence: CDR1 MGHRA, CDR2 YSYEKL. The CDR3 is CASSQDRLAEQFF. The CDR3 coding sequence is TGCGCCAGCAGCCAAGATCGGCTAGCCGAGCAGTTCTTC.

The gene calls are TRBV7-9 and TRBJ2-6, with unresolved D. The CDR3 has 16 amino acids. Germline V gives CDR1 SEHNR, CDR2 FQNEAQ (reference sequence). V dropped 1 base and J dropped 0 bases, with 7 bases sitting between them. DNA of the CDR3: TGTGCCAGCAGCTTAGTTAGTGTCTCTGGGGCCAACGTCCTGACTTTC. Encoded protein: CASSLVSVSGANVLTF.

The chain combines TRBV28 with TRBJ1-1; possible D gene TRBD1, 6 bases. Germline assignment: CDR1 MDHEN and CDR2 SYDVKM. The CDR3 covers 16 residues. The germline V and J ends were trimmed by 3 bases and 0 bases, with 14 bases remaining between them. CDR3 DNA: TGTGCCAGCAGTTTCCGTACAGGGCCCATGAACACTGAAGCTTTCTTT. Protein sequence: CASSFRTGPMNTEAFF.

This clone was seen many times. The chain recombines TRBV27 with TRBJ1-1; 9 bases agree with TRBD1. The CDR3 is made up of 16 amino acids. The trim removed 4 bases at V and 1 base at J, leaving 7 bases unmatched. CDR1 and CDR2 (germline): MNHEY, SMNVEV (reference sequence). The CDR3 nucleotides are TGTGCCAGCAGTTCCGGACAGGGGCCGGGGAACACTGAAGCTTTCTTT. Translation: CASSSGQGPGNTEAFF.

This clone appeared once. The chain recombines TRBV24-1 with TRBJ2-3, with D hard to call. There are 15 residues in the CDR3. Trimming stripped 11 bases from V and 0 bases from J, with 17 bases between. In germline, CDR1 is KGHDR, CDR2 SFDVKD. CDR3 in DNA: TGTGCCATCTCATCGGCGGTGGTGAGCACAGATACGCAGTATTTT. It translates to CAISSAVVSTDTQYF.

The rearrangement links TRBV29-1 to TRBJ1-2; D might be TRBD1 (5 bases). The germline V gene encodes CDR1 SQVTM and CDR2 ANQGSEA. This CDR3 spans 14 amino acids. The V end lost 4 bases, the J end lost 0 bases, and 12 bases lay between the germline ends. The CDR3 is CSVVTGDTNYGYTF. The DNA of the CDR3 is TGCAGCGTTGTAACAGGCGATACTAACTATGGCTACACCTTC.

This sequence joins TRBV4-1 and TRBJ2-7; no clear D. Germline loops: CDR1 MGHRA, CDR2 YSYEKL. Trimming left V 0 bases short and J 3 bases short, with 12 bases between. The CDR3 extends over 15 amino acids. The CDR3 sequence is CASSQDLGEIYEQYF. For the CDR3, the DNA is TGCGCCAGCAGCCAAGACTTAGGAGAGATCTACGAGCAGTACTTC.

Written as DNA, the CDR3 is TGTGCCAGCAGTGCGTCCAGGAACACTGAAGCTTTCTTT. Residues: CASSASRNTEAFF. The chain couples TRBV2 to TRBJ1-1, with D hard to call. The CDR3 is 13 amino acids. V gave up 4 bases and J gave up 1 base, with 7 bases separating them. Germline V lookup: CDR1 SNHLY, CDR2 FYNNEI.

This clone was counted only a few times. The chain carries TRBV13 and TRBJ1-2, with 12 bases fitting TRBD1. V lost 4 bases, J lost 4 bases, and 4 bases stayed unmatched. CDR1 is PRHDT and CDR2 is FYEKMQ in the germline V gene (reference sequence). This CDR3 has 15 residues. The CDR3 is CASSSGQGAVYGYTF. The CDR3 DNA follows: TGTGCCAGCAGCTCGGGACAGGGGGCGGTCTATGGCTACACCTTC.

Turning to this clone: Other nucleotide sequences in the sample specify the same CDR3. J is TRBJ2-7 and V is TRBV27; perhaps TRBD1 as D (5 bases). The CDR3 is 11 amino acids. Germline V gene data show CDR1 as MNHEY and CDR2 as SMNVEV (reference sequence). The V and J ends lost 5 bases and 4 bases respectively, with 6 bases between them. The CDR3 reads CASSPGYEQYF. The CDR3, as DNA: TGTGCCAGCAGTCCAGGGTACGAGCAGTACTTC.

V gene TRBV5-5 combines with J gene TRBJ1-6, with 11 nucleotides matching TRBD1. Germline V gene lookup returns CDR1 SGHKS and CDR2 YYEKEE (reference sequence). This CDR3 has 15 amino acids. V trimming: 2 bases; J trimming: 9 bases; junction bases outside the gene matches: 4. This chain's CDR3 is CASSFGTGGSSPLHF. DNA for the CDR3: TGTGCCAGCAGCTTTGGGACAGGGGGAAGTTCACCCCTCCACTTT.

The chain couples TRBV13 to TRBJ1-1; unclear D gene. Germline V gives CDR1 PRHDT, CDR2 FYEKMQ (reference sequence). V was pared by 0 bases and J by 3 bases, with 8 bases between. CDR3 size: 14 residues. The CDR3 bases are TGTGCCAGCAGCTTAGGGGGCGCCGACACTGAAGCTTTCTTT. This translates into CASSLGGADTEAFF.

The rearrangement links TRBV2 to TRBJ1-1; 7 bases align to TRBD1. The germline V gene has CDR1 SNHLY and CDR2 FYNNEI. The CDR3 is 11 amino acids. Losses at the gene ends were 4 bases for V and 10 bases for J; bases not matched to a gene: 3. This CDR3 reads CASSGNRGAFF. CDR3 nucleotide sequence: TGTGCCAGCAGTGGAAACAGGGGAGCTTTCTTT.

The chain is built from TRBV11-2 and TRBJ1-2; D call uncertain. Germline CDR1 is SGHAT and CDR2 is FQNNGV. The CDR3 runs 15 residues. V lost 0 bases and J 0 bases, leaving 8 bases between the germline ends. The CDR3 protein is CASSLDRHPNYGYTF. The CDR3 DNA is TGTGCCAGCAGCTTAGATCGACATCCTAACTATGGCTACACCTTC. The variable domain in full, with the rest retrieved from reference TRBV11-2 and TRBJ1-2, is EAGVAQSPRYKIIEKRQSVAFWCNPISGHATLYWYQQILGQGPKLLIQFQNNGVVDDSQLPKDRFSAERLKGVDSTLKIQPAKLEDSAVYLCASSLDRHPNYGYTFGSGTRLTVV.

The J gene is TRBJ2-7, the V gene TRBV12-1; the D call in the table, TRBD1, was not verified against the DNA. TRBV12-1 is an annotated pseudogene. The CDR3 covers 16 residues. This chain's CDR3 is CASSLNSGQSLCEQYF. The CDR3 coding sequence is TGTGCCAGCAGCCTCAACTCGGGACAGTCCCTTTGCGAGCAGTACTTC.